The 15 T cell receptor beta chains below were found in one sample sequenced in a study of blood T cells in healthy people across ages. Combining a sample-barcoded 5' primer with a J-beta primer mix, a second PCR ran for about 7 to 12 cycles. TCRdb reanalysed the 5' RACE reads using MiXCR and keeps one entry per CDR3 protein. The table lists around 800,000 distinct CDR3 sequences, around two fifths of them singletons, with about 19% in the top ten. Input material: blood. Receptors originate from a man aged 55 to 70 in good health.

This rearrangement joins TRBV9 to TRBJ2-1, with TRBD2 identical over 10 bases. CDR1 and CDR2 from the germline V gene are SGDLS and YYNGEE. CDR3 length: 15 amino acids. J lost 6 bases, V lost 3 bases, and 6 bases had no gene match. The CDR3 region is CASSASGGAPNEQFF. In nucleotides, the CDR3 is TGTGCCAGCAGCGCCAGCGGGGGGGCCCCCAATGAGCAGTTCTTC.

The V call is TRBV14, the J call TRBJ1-2; no clear D gene. CDR3 length: 13 residues. Germline CDR1 SGHDN, CDR2 FVKESK. The ends were cut back, 0 bases at V and 4 bases at J, with 6 bases in the middle. CDR3 sequence reads: CASSQETFYGYTF. The DNA of the CDR3 is TGTGCCAGCAGCCAAGAGACGTTCTATGGCTACACCTTC.

This chain links TRBV6-6 with TRBJ2-7, with TRBD1 as a possible D gene (5 bases). This CDR3 contains 14 residues. Germline CDR1 and CDR2: MNHNY and SVGAGI (reference sequence). Trimming shortened V by 0 bases and J by 0 bases, and 6 bases separated the two germline ends. This chain's CDR3 is CASSYSDSSYEQYF. For the CDR3, the DNA is TGTGCCAGCAGTTACTCCGACAGCTCCTACGAGCAGTACTTC.

About this clonotype itself: A read error may produce the germline difference seen at one junction end. The chain links TRBV5-5 to TRBJ1-4; D is possibly TRBD1 (5 bases). CDR3 size: 13 residues. From germline, CDR1 is SGHKS and CDR2 YYEKEE (reference sequence). In DNA form, the CDR3 reads TGTGCCAGTAGCTCCGGGACTCCGGCCCAACTGTTTTTT. Protein: CASSSGTPAQLFF. Full variable domain (rest looked up from reference TRBV5-5 and TRBJ1-4): DAGVTQSPTHLIKTRGQQVTLRCSPISGHKSVSWYQQVLGQGPQFIFQYYEKEERGRGNFPDRFSARQFPNYSSELNVNALLLGDSALYLCASSSGTPAQLFFGSGTQLSVL.

Here the CDR3 DNA reads TGTGCCAGCAGTTTCGGGGCAACAAAAACTAATGAAAAACTGTTTTTT. It is translated as CASSFGATKTNEKLFF. The chain carries TRBV12-3 or TRBV12-4 and TRBJ1-4; perhaps TRBD1 as D (5 bases). Trimming shortened V by 3 bases and J by 1 base, and 12 bases separated the two germline ends. There are 16 residues in the CDR3.

This sequence joins TRBV6-2 or TRBV6-3 and TRBJ1-1; TRBD1 matches 8 bases. Trimming cost V 4 bases and J 5 bases; bases outside gene matches: 9. The length of the CDR3 is 15 residues. The germline V gene has CDR1 MNHEY and CDR2 SVGEGT. The CDR3 reads CASSSTTGGATEAFF. In DNA form, the CDR3 reads TGTGCCAGCAGTTCAACAACAGGGGGTGCGACTGAAGCTTTCTTT.

V usage is TRBV15 and J usage is TRBJ1-5, with TRBD1 matching over 7 bases. Trimming cost V 5 bases and J 0 bases; bases outside gene matches: 7. The CDR3 is made up of 16 amino acids. In germline, CDR1 is LNHNV, CDR2 YYDKDF (reference sequence). The CDR3 DNA reads as TGTGCCACCAGCGGGGGACAGATATATAGCAATCAGCCCCAGCATTTT. Translated, it gives CATSGGQIYSNQPQHF.

The rearrangement links TRBV5-1 to TRBJ2-7, with D perhaps given as TRBD1 or TRBD2 (5 bases each). Germline V gene lookup returns CDR1 SGHRS and CDR2 YFSETQ. This CDR3 is 14 amino acids long. Trimming took off 4 bases at V and 7 bases at J, with 18 bases between the two ends. Here the CDR3 reads CASSAQQADNEQYF. The CDR3 region has the DNA TGCGCCAGCAGCGCCCAACAAGCGGACAATGAGCAGTACTTC.

DNA of the CDR3: TGTGCCAGCAGCCCCCCTCGCGGGGGGGACAATGAGCAGTTCTTC. Residues: CASSPPRGGDNEQFF. The J gene is TRBJ2-1, the V gene TRBV7-9; TRBD2 aligns across 9 bases. After removal of 5 bases from V and 5 bases from J, the junction contained 7 bases not matched to a gene. This CDR3 has 15 amino acids. Germline CDR1 SEHNR, CDR2 FQNEAQ (reference sequence).

This rearrangement joins TRBV7-8 to TRBJ2-7; D unresolved. This CDR3 comprises 15 residues. The V gene's germline CDR1 is SGHVS and CDR2 FQNEAQ. V gave up 4 bases and J gave up 0 bases, with 13 bases separating them. This chain's CDR3 is CASSSATLSSYEQYF. In DNA form, the CDR3 reads TGTGCCAGCAGCTCAGCGACATTGAGCTCCTACGAGCAGTACTTC.

V is TRBV6-5 and J is TRBJ1-5; perhaps TRBD1 as D (5 bases). Germline V gene sequence: CDR1 MNHEY, CDR2 SVGAGI. Trimming left V 6 bases short and J 0 bases short, with 12 bases between. The CDR3 spans 15 residues. CDR3 coding DNA: TGTGCCAGCAGACTTGGGGGGTTTAGCAATCAGCCCCAGCATTTT. Residues: CASRLGGFSNQPQHF.

This clonotype was seen more than once but under ten times. The gene calls are TRBV12-3 or TRBV12-4 and TRBJ2-1, with TRBD1 matching over 10 bases. CDR3 length equals 16 residues. Trimming took 5 bases from V and 0 from J; bases not matched to a gene: 4. Here the CDR3 DNA reads TGTGCCAGCAGTGACAGGGGGCGTAGCTCCTACAATGAGCAGTTCTTC. It specifies CASSDRGRSSYNEQFF.

Comments on this clonotype: A junction end diverges from the germline sequence, so it may reflect a read error. The chain links TRBV3-1 to TRBJ1-2, with TRBD1 as a possible D gene (6 bases). CDR3 length: 14 amino acids. CDR1 LGHDT and CDR2 YNNKEL come from the germline V gene (reference sequence). Here the CDR3 reads CASSQDAGAYGYTF. The CDR3 DNA sequence: TGTGCCAGTAGCCAAGATGCGGGGGCCTATGGCTACACCTTC.

The chain carries TRBV10-3 and TRBJ2-1, with 8 bases identical to TRBD2. The J call may be incorrect, as the DNA end agrees better with TRBJ2-7. In germline, CDR1 is ENHRY, CDR2 SYGVKD. The CDR3 sequence is 13 residues long. The CDR3 coding sequence is TGTGCCATCATGACAGCGGGGGCCAATGAGCAGTACTTC. Its protein product is CAIMTAGANEQYF.

In the case of this clonotype: A read error may produce the germline difference seen at one junction end. The V call is TRBV28, the J call TRBJ1-6; possibly TRBD1 for D (5 bases). The CDR3 has 16 residues. The germline V gene encodes CDR1 MDHEN and CDR2 SYDVKM. The CDR3 protein is CASSFLSGERASPPHF. In DNA, the CDR3 is TGTGCCAGCAGTTTTCTTTCGGGGGAGCGTGCTTCACCCCCCCACTTT. Supplemented by reference TRBV28 and TRBJ1-6, the full variable domain reads DVKVTQSSRYLVKRTGEKVFLECVQDMDHENMFWYRQDPGLGLRLIYFSYDVKMKEKGDIPEGYSVSREKKERFSLILESASTNQTSMYLCASSFLSGERASPPHFGNGTRLTVT.